The present T cell receptor (beta chain) was sequenced within a study of OX40 agonist ivuxolimab in advanced cancers. Study background: Patients were approximately 80% male with ages roughly 20 to 85, mean 60.

Trimming at V came to 7 bases and at J to 7 bases, leaving 9 bases not matched to a gene. The CDR3 spans 15 residues. Germline CDR1 is MNHNS and CDR2 is SASEGT. Data came from immunoSEQ multiplex PCR; TCRdb stores just in-frame clones and leaves some out. This table has 40,000 to 50,000 clones, about 79% appearing once. This chain joins TRBV6-1 and TRBJ1-5; 11 nucleotides line up with TRBD1. This sequence originates from an adult with an advanced solid tumor such as melanoma, head and neck, liver or kidney cancer. Sequenced material: CD4+ or CD8+ T cells sorted from blood, taken in a trial of the OX40 agonist ivuxolimab. The chain's CDR3 is CASNTRDRGYQPQHF. DNA for the CDR3: TGTGCCAGCAACACCCGGGACAGGGGGTACCAGCCCCAGCATTTT.